One sample yielded the 3 T cell receptor beta chains listed below, sequenced in a study of identical twins. TCRdb re-called the 5' RACE reads through MiXCR, storing one row per CDR3 protein. The sample contains approximately 1.8 million distinct CDR3 sequences, 25% to 35% of which appear only once. Sequencing used cord blood. All receptors derive from a newborn girl in good health.

This clonotype was observed a handful of times. The chain employs TRBV4-2 and TRBJ2-2; D perhaps matches TRBD1 (5 bases). The CDR3 runs 16 residues. V lost 4 bases and J 0 bases, leaving 12 bases between the germline ends. The germline gives CDR1 LGHNA, CDR2 YNFKEQ. In DNA form, the CDR3 reads TGTGCCAGCAGCCGCCGACAGTCGACGAACACCGGGGAGCTGTTTTTT. Amino acid sequence: CASSRRQSTNTGELFF.

Concerning this clonotype: This may come from a read error, since a much larger clone is one base off. The V and J genes are TRBV29-1 and TRBJ2-4; D perhaps matches TRBD2 (7 bases). The germline V gene has CDR1 SQVTM and CDR2 ANQGSEA. The CDR3 spans 17 residues. CDR3 DNA sequence: TGCGGCGTTGAAGAGGCTACAGGGCGACTAGCCCCGGACATTCAGTACTTC. Translated, it gives CGVEEATGRLAPDIQYF.

The sample holds a few counts of this clonotype. The rearrangement joins TRBV20-1 to TRBJ2-5; 9 bases match TRBD1. The J call is doubtful: the DNA matches TRBJ2-7 better. CDR3 size: 12 residues. Germline V gives CDR1 DFQATT, CDR2 SNEGSKA (reference sequence). The CDR3 reads CSAHRGLDEQYF. The DNA of the CDR3 is TGCAGTGCTCACAGGGGGCTCGACGAGCAGTACTTC.